The rows below give T cell receptor beta chains drawn from one sample of a study of PD-L1 blockade in urothelial cancer. The repertoire was sequenced with immunoSEQ multiplex PCR; TCRdb's copy has only in-frame clones and lacks some. The sample comprises around 50,000 clones, around 86% of which are singletons, and more than 1.5% rests with the top ten. The specimen was PBMCs, collected around atezolizumab (anti-PD-L1) treatment. Receptors originate from a man over 45 with urothelial cancer. The CDR3 runs from the conserved cysteine through the conserved F or W.

>TRBV6-1|TRBJ1-1
CASSENTGVAFF
>TRBV4-1|TRBJ2-1
CASSQQQGWNEQFF
>TRBV15|TRBJ2-1
CATSRGTGSSYNEQFF
>TRBV28|TRBJ1-2
CASSLAGGGYTF
>TRBV5-1|TRBJ2-3
CASSGGAHNTDTQYF
>TRBV2|TRBJ2-1
CASGWSSYNEQFF
>TRBV7-9|TRBJ1-5
CASSLAGTGGNQPQHF
>TRBV6-1|TRBJ2-5
CASSEGPSGVQETQYF
>TRBV2|TRBJ2-4
CASSDRNIQYF
>TRBV19|TRBJ1-4
CASTRTGENEKLFF
>TRBV6-5|TRBJ1-2
CASSYGRGAGYTF
>TRBV20-1|TRBJ2-1
CSARGDNEQFF
>TRBV4-1|TRBJ2-7
CASSQALGQSYEQYF
>TRBV27|TRBJ2-6
CASSLRSVYSGANVLTF
>TRBV15|TRBJ1-2
CATSRDRGRVEGYTF
>TRBV11-2|TRBJ1-1
CASSIRRGAVNTEAFF
>TRBV6-5|TRBJ1-1
CASSLSPGGNTEAFF
>TRBV10-3|TRBJ1-1
CAISDRTANTEAFF
>TRBV19|TRBJ1-2
CASALGHLKDNYGYTF
>TRBV28|TRBJ2-2
CASSLLLGQGSGELFF
>TRBV2|TRBJ2-1
CASSVPGLAGRNEQFF